A selection of T cell receptor beta chains follows, all from one sample in a study of cytomegalovirus exposure and HLA in healthy donors. Assay used: immunoSEQ multiplex PCR; TCRdb lists only in-frame clones, some missing. The sample has a few hundred thousand clones, roughly 90% seen once. The sample comprised PBMCs. All receptors come from a woman younger than 30 in good health and CMV-seronegative. Each CDR3 is given with its conserved first and last residue. D genes are given only for firm matches. Rows give clone size only sometimes, using once, few, many, or a class for an expanded clone.

V	J	D	size	CDR3	DNA
TRBV27	TRBJ2-1	TRBD2	-	CASRRTSGRFNEQFF	TGTGCCAGCAGACGGACTAGCGGGAGGTTCAATGAGCAGTTCTTC
TRBV7-2	TRBJ1-1	TRBD1	-	CASSPWTGHTEAFF	TGTGCCAGCAGCCCGTGGACAGGGCACACTGAAGCTTTCTTT
TRBV5-1	TRBJ2-5	TRBD2	-	CASSLVAGLQETQYF	TGCGCCAGCAGCTTGGTAGCGGGCCTCCAAGAGACCCAGTACTTC
TRBV7-9	TRBJ2-5	-	-	CASSLVLGGETQYF	TGTGCCAGCAGCTTAGTGCTGGGCGGGGAGACCCAGTACTTC
TRBV18	TRBJ2-5	-	-	CASSLRQHPQETQYF	TGTGCCAGCTCACTACGACAACATCCCCAAGAGACCCAGTACTTC
TRBV7-9	TRBJ2-6	-	-	CASSPWTAPGGANVLTF	TGTGCCAGCAGCCCCTGGACAGCCCCAGGTGGGGCCAACGTCCTGACTTTC
TRBV12-5	TRBJ1-5	TRBD1	few	CASGWTGQGLSQPQHF	TGTGCTAGTGGTTGGACGGGACAGGGCTTATCCCAGCCCCAGCATTTT
TRBV10-3	TRBJ2-2	-	-	CAISRFGDTGELFF	TGTGCCATCAGTAGGTTCGGAGACACCGGGGAGCTGTTTTTT
TRBV9	TRBJ2-1	-	-	CASSVGGSRGEQFF	TGTGCCAGCAGCGTAGGTGGTAGCCGGGGTGAGCAGTTCTTC
TRBV9	TRBJ2-1	TRBD2	once	CASSVVSLEGLAGGSEQFF	TGTGCCAGCAGCGTAGTATCCCTCGAGGGACTAGCGGGAGGCAGTGAGCAGTTCTTC
TRBV19	TRBJ1-2	TRBD1	once	CASRRTGNDYGYTF	TGTGCCAGTAGGCGGACAGGGAATGACTATGGCTACACCTTC
TRBV30	TRBJ1-2	-	few	CAWSVHPGANYGYTF	TGTGCCTGGAGTGTCCATCCAGGGGCGAACTATGGCTACACCTTC
TRBV29-1	TRBJ2-7	-	-	CSVAVSYEQYF	TGCAGCGTCGCAGTATCCTACGAGCAGTACTTC
TRBV6-5	TRBJ1-5	-	-	CASSSRWGANQPQHF	TGTGCCAGCAGTAGTAGGTGGGGCGCAAATCAGCCCCAGCATTTT
TRBV19	TRBJ1-2	-	-	CASNPFGVLGRDSYTF	TGTGCCAGTAACCCCTTCGGGGTATTGGGCCGGGATAGCTACACCTTC
TRBV11-2	TRBJ1-1	-	-	CASTRGYLNTEAFF	TGTGCCAGCACCCGGGGGTACTTGAACACTGAAGCTTTCTTT
TRBV2	TRBJ2-7	TRBD1	-	CASSAGQGGPYEQYF	TGTGCCAGCAGCGCCGGACAGGGTGGGCCCTACGAGCAGTACTTC
TRBV6-5	TRBJ2-7	TRBD1	-	CASRTDRGPYEQYF	TGTGCCAGCAGAACCGACAGGGGCCCCTACGAGCAGTACTTC
TRBV2	TRBJ2-1	TRBD1	once	CALSRTGHNEQFF	TGTGCCCTATCCAGGACAGGGCACAATGAGCAGTTCTTC
TRBV6-6	TRBJ1-5	-	-	CASSTENQPQHF	TGTGCCAGCAGTACCGAGAATCAGCCCCAGCATTTT
TRBV27	TRBJ2-7	-	-	CATHRALSAYEQYF	TGTGCCACCCACCGAGCCCTCTCGGCCTACGAGCAGTACTTC
TRBV2	TRBJ2-1	TRBD2	once	CASSESTLLTSGNNEQFF	TGTGCCAGCAGTGAATCAACCCTCTTGACTAGCGGAAACAATGAGCAGTTCTTC
TRBV7-2	TRBJ2-1	-	-	CASSSRGALEQFF	TGTGCCAGCAGCTCCCGGGGGGCTTTGGAGCAGTTCTTC
TRBV9	TRBJ2-1	TRBD2	-	CASSPRTSAHNEQFF	TGTGCCAGCAGCCCCCGGACTAGCGCCCACAATGAGCAGTTCTTC
TRBV5-1	TRBJ1-1	-	-	CASSGGIGTMNTEAFF	TGCGCCAGCAGCGGAGGAATCGGGACAATGAACACTGAAGCTTTCTTT
TRBV10-3	TRBJ1-4	-	-	CAISEGQTSEKLFF	TGTGCCATCAGTGAGGGACAGACCAGTGAAAAACTGTTTTTT
TRBV4-3	TRBJ1-1	-	-	CASSQGVENTEAFF	TGCGCCAGCAGCCAGGGCGTTGAGAACACTGAAGCTTTCTTT
TRBV4-3	TRBJ1-1	-	-	CASSQEDSQNTEAFF	TGCGCCAGCAGCCAAGAGGACAGCCAGAACACTGAAGCTTTCTTT
TRBV10-3	TRBJ1-4	-	-	CAISEGPATNEKLFF	TGTGCCATCAGTGAGGGGCCAGCAACTAATGAAAAACTGTTTTTT
TRBV27	TRBJ1-4	TRBD1	once	CASKTGTGGGKLFF	TGTGCCAGCAAGACCGGGACAGGAGGGGGAAAACTGTTTTTT
TRBV6-5	TRBJ2-1	TRBD2	many	CASSREVQNNEQFF	TGTGCCAGCTCGCGGGAGGTTCAGAACAATGAGCAGTTCTTC
TRBV28	TRBJ2-7	TRBD1	-	CASSPLGQGIHEQYF	TGTGCCAGCAGCCCCCTGGGACAGGGGATCCACGAGCAGTACTTC
TRBV7-2	TRBJ1-1	-	-	CASSLRSGLQSAEAFF	TGTGCCAGCAGCTTGCGTTCAGGACTCCAGAGCGCTGAAGCTTTCTTT
TRBV6-5	TRBJ1-2	-	-	CASAGGTF	TGTGCCAGCGCCGGGGGGACCTTC
TRBV29-1	TRBJ2-1	-	once	CSVEGPVSSGEQFF	TGCAGCGTTGAAGGGCCCGTATCGAGCGGTGAGCAGTTCTTC
TRBV2	TRBJ2-1	TRBD1	-	CASRDLTGGAGNEQFF	TGTGCCAGCAGGGACCTCACAGGGGGCGCCGGGAATGAGCAGTTCTTC
TRBV5-1	TRBJ2-7	TRBD1	-	CASSSGQGRGGEQYF	TGCGCCAGCAGCTCCGGACAGGGCCGAGGAGGGGAGCAGTACTTC
TRBV5-8	TRBJ1-2	TRBD1	-	CASSSQGAPGYTF	TGTGCCAGCAGCTCACAGGGGGCCCCAGGCTACACCTTC
TRBV6-5	TRBJ2-7	-	-	CASSYRGGYEQYF	TGTGCCAGCAGTTACAGGGGGGGCTACGAGCAGTACTTC
TRBV7-9	TRBJ2-2	TRBD1	-	CASSSDRAFGELFF	TGTGCCAGCAGCTCCGACAGGGCCTTCGGGGAGCTGTTTTTT